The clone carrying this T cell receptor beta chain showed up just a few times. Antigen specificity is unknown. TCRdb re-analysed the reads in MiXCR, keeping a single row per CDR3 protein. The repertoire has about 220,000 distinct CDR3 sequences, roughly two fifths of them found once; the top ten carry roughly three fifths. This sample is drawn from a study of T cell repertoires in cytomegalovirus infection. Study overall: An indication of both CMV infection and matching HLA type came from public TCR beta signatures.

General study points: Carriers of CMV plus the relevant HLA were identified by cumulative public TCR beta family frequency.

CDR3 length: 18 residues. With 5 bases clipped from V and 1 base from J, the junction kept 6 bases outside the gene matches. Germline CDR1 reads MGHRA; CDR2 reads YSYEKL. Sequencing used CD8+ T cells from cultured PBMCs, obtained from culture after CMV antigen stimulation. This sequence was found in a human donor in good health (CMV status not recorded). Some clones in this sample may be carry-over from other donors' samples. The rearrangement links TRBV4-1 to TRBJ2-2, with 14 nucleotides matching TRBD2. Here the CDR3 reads CASSKGLAGEVNTGELFF. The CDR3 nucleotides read TGCGCCAGCAGCAAGGGACTAGCGGGAGAGGTGAACACCGGGGAGCTGTTTTTT.